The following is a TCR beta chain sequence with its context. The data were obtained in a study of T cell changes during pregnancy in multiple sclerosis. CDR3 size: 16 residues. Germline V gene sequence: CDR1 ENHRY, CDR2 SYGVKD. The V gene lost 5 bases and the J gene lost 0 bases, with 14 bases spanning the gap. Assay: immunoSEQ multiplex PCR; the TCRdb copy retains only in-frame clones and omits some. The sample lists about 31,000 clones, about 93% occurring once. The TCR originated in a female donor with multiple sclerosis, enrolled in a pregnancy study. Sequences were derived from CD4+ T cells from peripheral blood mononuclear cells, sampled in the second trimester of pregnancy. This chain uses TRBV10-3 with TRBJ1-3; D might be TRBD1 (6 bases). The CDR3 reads CAISPMDSSSGNTIYF. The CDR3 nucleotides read TGTGCCATCAGTCCTATGGACAGCAGCTCTGGAAACACCATATATTTT.